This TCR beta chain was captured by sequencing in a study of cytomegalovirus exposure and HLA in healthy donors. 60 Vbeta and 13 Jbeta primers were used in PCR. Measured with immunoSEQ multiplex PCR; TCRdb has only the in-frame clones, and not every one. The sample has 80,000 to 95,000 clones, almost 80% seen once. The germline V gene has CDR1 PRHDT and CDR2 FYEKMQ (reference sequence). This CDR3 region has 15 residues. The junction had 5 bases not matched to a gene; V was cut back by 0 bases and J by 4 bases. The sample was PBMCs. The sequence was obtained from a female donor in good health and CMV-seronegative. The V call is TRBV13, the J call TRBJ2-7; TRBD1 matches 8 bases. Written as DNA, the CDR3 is TGTGCCAGCAGCTTAGGGCCGGGACAGGCTTACGAGCAGTACTTC. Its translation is CASSLGPGQAYEQYF.